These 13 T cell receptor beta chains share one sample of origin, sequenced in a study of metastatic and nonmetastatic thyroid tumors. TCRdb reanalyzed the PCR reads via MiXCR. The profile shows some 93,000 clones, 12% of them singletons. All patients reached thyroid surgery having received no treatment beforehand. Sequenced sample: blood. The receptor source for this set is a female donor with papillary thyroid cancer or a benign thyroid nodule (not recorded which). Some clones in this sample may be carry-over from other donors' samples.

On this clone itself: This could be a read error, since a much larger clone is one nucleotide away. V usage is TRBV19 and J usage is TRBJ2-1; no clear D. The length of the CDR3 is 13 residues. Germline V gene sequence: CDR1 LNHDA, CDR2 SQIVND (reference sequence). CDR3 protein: CASIIIMTDEQFF. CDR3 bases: TGTGCCAGTATTATAATTATGACGGATGAGCAGTTCTTC.

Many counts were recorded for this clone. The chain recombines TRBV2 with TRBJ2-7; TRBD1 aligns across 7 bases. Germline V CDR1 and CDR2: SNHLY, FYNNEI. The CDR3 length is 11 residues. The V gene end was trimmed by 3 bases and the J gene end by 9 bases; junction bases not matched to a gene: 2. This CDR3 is CASSESGGQYF. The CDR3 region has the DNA TGTGCCAGCAGTGAGTCAGGGGGGCAGTACTTC.

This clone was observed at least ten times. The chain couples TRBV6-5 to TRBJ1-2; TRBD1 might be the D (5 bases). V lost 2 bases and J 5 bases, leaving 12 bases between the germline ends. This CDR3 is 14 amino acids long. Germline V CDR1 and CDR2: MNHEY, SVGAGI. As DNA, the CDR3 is TGTGCCAGCAGTTACGGGGGACCGGGGTATGGCTACACCTTC. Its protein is CASSYGGPGYGYTF.

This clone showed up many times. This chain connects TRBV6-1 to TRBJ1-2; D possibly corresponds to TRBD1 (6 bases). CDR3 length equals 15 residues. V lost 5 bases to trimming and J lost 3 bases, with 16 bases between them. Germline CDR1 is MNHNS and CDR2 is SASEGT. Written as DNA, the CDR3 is TGTGCCAGCAGTCATACAGGGTATGGGGACTATGGCTACACCTTC. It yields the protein CASSHTGYGDYGYTF.

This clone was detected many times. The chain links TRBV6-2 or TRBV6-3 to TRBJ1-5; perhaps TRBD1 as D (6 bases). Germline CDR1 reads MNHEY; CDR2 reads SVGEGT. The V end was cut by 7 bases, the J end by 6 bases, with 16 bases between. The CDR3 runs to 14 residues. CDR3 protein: CASKGRGGVQPQHF. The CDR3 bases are TGTGCCAGCAAGGGCAGGGGAGGCGTTCAGCCCCAGCATTTT.

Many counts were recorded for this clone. CDR3 sequence (DNA): TGTGCCAGCAGCTACAGGAACACCGGGGAGCTGTTTTTT. It specifies CASSYRNTGELFF. The V gene is TRBV11-3, the J gene TRBJ2-2, with D uncertain. Germline CDR1 reads SGHNT; CDR2 reads YENEEA. Trimming cost V 4 bases and J 1 base, with 4 bases left between them. The CDR3 has 13 residues.

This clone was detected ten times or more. The CDR3 spells CASSHKMSVPGTEAFF. In nucleotides, the CDR3 is TGTGCCAGCAGCCACAAGATGTCTGTTCCAGGGACTGAAGCTTTCTTT. The chain links TRBV14 to TRBJ1-1; D possibly corresponds to TRBD1 (5 bases). This CDR3 spans 16 amino acids. V lost 3 bases and J lost 5, with 19 bases in between. The germline V gene has CDR1 SGHDN and CDR2 FVKESK.

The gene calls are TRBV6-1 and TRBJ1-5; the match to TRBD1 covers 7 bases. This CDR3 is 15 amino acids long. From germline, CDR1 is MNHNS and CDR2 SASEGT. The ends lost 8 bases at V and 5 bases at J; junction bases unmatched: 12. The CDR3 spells CASVEFQDRHQPQHF. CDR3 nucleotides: TGTGCCAGCGTTGAATTTCAGGACAGGCATCAGCCCCAGCATTTT.

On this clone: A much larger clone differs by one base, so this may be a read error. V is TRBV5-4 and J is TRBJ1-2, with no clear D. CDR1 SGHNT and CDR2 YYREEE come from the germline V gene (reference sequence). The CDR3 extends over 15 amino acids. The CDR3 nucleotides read TGTGTCAGCAGCGCCGGATGGGATGGAGCCTATGGCTACACCTTC. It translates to CVSSAGWDGAYGYTF.

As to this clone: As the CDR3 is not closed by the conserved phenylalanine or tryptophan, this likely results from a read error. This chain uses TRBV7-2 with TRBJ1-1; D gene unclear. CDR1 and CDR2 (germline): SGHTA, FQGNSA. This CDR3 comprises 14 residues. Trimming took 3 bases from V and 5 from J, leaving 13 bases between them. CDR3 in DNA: TGTGCCAGCAGCTTCCGTCGTGGAGTAACTGAAGCTTTCTCT. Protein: CASSFRRGVTEAFS.

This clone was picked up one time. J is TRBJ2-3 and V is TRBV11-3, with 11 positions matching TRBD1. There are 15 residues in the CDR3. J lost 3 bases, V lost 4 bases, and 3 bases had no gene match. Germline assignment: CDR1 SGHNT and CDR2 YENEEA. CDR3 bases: TGTGCCAGCAGCTCGGGACAGGGGGAGACAGATACGCAGTATTTT. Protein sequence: CASSSGQGETDTQYF.

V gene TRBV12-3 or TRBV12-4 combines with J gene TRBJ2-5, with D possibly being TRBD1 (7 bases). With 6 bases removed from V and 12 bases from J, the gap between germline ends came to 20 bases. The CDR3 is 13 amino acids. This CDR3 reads CASSFGGTENKYF. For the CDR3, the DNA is TGTGCCAGCAGCTTCGGAGGGACAGAGAACAAGTACTTC.

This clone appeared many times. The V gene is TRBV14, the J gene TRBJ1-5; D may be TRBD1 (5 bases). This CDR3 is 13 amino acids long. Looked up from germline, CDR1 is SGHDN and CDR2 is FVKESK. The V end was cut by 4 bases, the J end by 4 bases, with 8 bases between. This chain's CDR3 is CASSLTVNQPQHF. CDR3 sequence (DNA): TGTGCCAGCAGCCTGACAGTAAATCAGCCCCAGCATTTT.